This TCR beta chain stems from a study of radiation and T cells in renal cell carcinoma. Regarding the study as a whole: From baseline, blood top tumor clonotypes peaked at 2 weeks post-radiation.

The CDR3 runs 15 residues. V was trimmed by 2 bases and J by 5 bases, leaving 12 bases between them. Germline V gives CDR1 SEHNR, CDR2 FQNEAQ (reference sequence). As regards this clone: Its antigen is not identified.

Profiled with immunoSEQ multiplex PCR; TCRdb holds only in-frame clones, not every one. The sample holds about 88,000 clones, 65% to 90% seen once. Regarding time point: baseline pretreatment blood. Specified treatment: 15 Gy SBRT to primary tumor, nephrectomy 4 weeks later. Radiation-treated patients gave blood at baseline, week 2 and week 4. This renal cell carcinoma was of the clear cell type. The chain combines TRBV7-9 with TRBJ1-4, with no clear D. The source was blood, collected from a patient whose treatment included radiotherapy and nephrectomy. The sequence derives from a man aged 50 to 60 with renal cell carcinoma. The CDR3 nucleotides read TGTGCCAGCAGCTTAAATAGACAAGGGAATGAAAAACTGTTTTTT. Its protein product is CASSLNRQGNEKLFF.